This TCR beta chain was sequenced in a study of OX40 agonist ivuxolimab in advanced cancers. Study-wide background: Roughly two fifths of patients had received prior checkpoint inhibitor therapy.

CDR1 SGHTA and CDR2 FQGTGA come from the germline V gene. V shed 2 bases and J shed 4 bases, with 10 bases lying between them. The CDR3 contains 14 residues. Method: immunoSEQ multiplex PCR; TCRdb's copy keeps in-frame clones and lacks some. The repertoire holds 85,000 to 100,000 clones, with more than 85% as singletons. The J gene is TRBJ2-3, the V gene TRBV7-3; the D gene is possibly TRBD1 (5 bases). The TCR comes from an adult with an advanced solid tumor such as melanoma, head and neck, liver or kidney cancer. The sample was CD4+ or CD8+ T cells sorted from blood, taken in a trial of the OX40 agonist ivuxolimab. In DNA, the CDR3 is TGTGCCAGCAGCTTAGGCCAGGGCGCAGATACGCAGTATTTT. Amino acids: CASSLGQGADTQYF.